A single sample is the source of the 4 T cell receptor beta chains below, sequenced in a study of Graves' ophthalmopathy and Graves' hyperthyroidism. Amplifying from RNA transcripts, the study obtained TCR beta CDR3 regions. Scientists carried out first-round RT-PCR using HTBI primers and then a second-round multiplex PCR. TCRdb reprocessed the multiplex PCR reads with MiXCR, giving one entry per CDR3 protein. The sample lists over 150,000 distinct CDR3 sequences; over 35% were seen once. Sample: peripheral blood. All receptors come from a woman aged 40 to 55 with Graves' ophthalmopathy.

This clonotype was seen only a few times. The chain uses TRBV7-9 and TRBJ1-6, with D perhaps TRBD1 (5 bases). CDR1 SEHNR and CDR2 FQNEAQ come from the germline V gene (reference sequence). The CDR3 is made up of 13 amino acids. Trimming took off 5 bases at V and 7 bases at J, with 9 bases between the two ends. CDR3 DNA: TGTGCCAGCAGCAATTCAGGGAATTCACCCCTCCACTTT. Amino acids: CASSNSGNSPLHF.

This chain joins TRBV9 and TRBJ2-2, with D tentatively TRBD1 (5 bases). The V end lost 8 bases, the J end lost 1 base, and 9 bases lay between the germline ends. The CDR3 is 13 residues long. Germline values: CDR1 SGDLS, CDR2 YYNGEE. Written as DNA, the CDR3 is TGTGCCAGTACCCAGGGGAACACCGGGGAGCTGTTTTTT. Translating gives CASTQGNTGELFF.

This clonotype has a handful of counts. The V call is TRBV12-3 or TRBV12-4, the J call TRBJ1-2; 7 bases agree with TRBD1. CDR3 length equals 14 residues. Trimming at V came to 1 base and at J to 7 bases, leaving 6 bases not matched to a gene. As DNA, the CDR3 is TGTGCCAGCAGTTTAGGAGGGGGCGGTCGTGGCTACACCTTC. Translated, it gives CASSLGGGGRGYTF.

This clonotype was seen at least ten times. The rearrangement joins TRBV15 to TRBJ2-5; 9 bases align to TRBD2. The V and J ends lost 3 bases and 5 bases, in that order; junction bases with no gene match: 10. From germline, CDR1 is LNHNV and CDR2 YYDKDF (reference sequence). CDR3 size: 16 residues. CDR3 residues: CATSRFGRGGRETQYF. The CDR3 DNA follows: TGTGCCACCAGCAGGTTTGGGCGGGGGGGCCGTGAGACCCAGTACTTC.